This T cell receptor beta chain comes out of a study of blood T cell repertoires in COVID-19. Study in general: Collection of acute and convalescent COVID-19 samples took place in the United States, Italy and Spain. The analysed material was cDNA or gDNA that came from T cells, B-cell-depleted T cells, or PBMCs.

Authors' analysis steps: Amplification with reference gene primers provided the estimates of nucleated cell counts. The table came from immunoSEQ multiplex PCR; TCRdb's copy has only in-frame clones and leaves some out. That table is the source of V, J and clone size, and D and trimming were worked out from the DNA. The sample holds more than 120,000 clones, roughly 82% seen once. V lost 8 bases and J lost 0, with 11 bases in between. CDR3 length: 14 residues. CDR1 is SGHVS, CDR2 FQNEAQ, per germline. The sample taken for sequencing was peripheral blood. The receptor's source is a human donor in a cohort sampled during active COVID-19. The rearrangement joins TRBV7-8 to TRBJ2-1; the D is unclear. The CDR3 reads CASSPSLSYNEQFF. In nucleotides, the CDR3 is TGTGCCAGCTCCCCTAGTCTCTCCTACAATGAGCAGTTCTTC.